This T cell receptor (beta chain) was observed in a study of OX40 agonist ivuxolimab in advanced cancers. Study overall: All patients had ivuxolimab intravenously every 2 weeks at 0.01 to 10 mg/kg. The study enrolled dose-escalation patients with hepatocellular carcinoma, melanoma, renal cell or head and neck cancer.

Clones were sequenced by immunoSEQ multiplex PCR, and TCRdb holds only the in-frame ones, with some missing. The table records roughly 20,000 clones, about 87% of them present only once. About this clone: Its antigen remains unidentified.

Germline loops: CDR1 SGHDT, CDR2 YYEEEE. V gave up 4 bases and J gave up 8 bases; unmatched junction bases: 6. The CDR3 is made up of 14 amino acids. Notes on the study in general: Clonal expansion from baseline to week 6 occurred in both CD4+ and CD8+ T cells.

This sequence was found in an adult with an advanced solid tumor such as melanoma, head and neck, liver or kidney cancer. V usage is TRBV5-6 and J usage is TRBJ1-5, with 10 bases that match TRBD1. The sequenced sample was CD4+ or CD8+ T cells sorted from blood, obtained in a trial of the OX40 agonist ivuxolimab. This CDR3 reads CASSPGQGGEPQHF. CDR3 DNA: TGTGCCAGCAGCCCCGGACAGGGGGGTGAGCCCCAGCATTTT.